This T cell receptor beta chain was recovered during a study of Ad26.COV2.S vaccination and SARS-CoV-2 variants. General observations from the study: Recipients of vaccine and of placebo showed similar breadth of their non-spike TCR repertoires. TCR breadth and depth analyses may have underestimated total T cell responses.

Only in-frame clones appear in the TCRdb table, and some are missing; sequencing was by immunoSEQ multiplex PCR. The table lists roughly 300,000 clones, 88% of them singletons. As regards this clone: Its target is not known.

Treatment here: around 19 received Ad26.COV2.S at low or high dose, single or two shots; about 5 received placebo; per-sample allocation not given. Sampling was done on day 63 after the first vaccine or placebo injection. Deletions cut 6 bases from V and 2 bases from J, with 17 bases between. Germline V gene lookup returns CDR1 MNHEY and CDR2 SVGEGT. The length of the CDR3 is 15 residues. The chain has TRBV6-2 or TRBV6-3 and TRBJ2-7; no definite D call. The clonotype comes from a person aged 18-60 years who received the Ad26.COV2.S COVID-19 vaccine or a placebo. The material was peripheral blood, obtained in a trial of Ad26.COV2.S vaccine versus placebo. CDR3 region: CASSTRTRAPYEQYF. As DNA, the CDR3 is TGTGCCAGCAGCACCAGAACCCGGGCGCCCTACGAGCAGTACTTC.